This T cell receptor beta chain was obtained from a study of T-cell memory formation after mild COVID-19. Study information: Largely, the TCR clusters proved donor specific.

Study results and limitations: CD4+ contracting clones lay mainly in CM and EM, CD8+ ones in EMRA.

This clonotype occurred a few times. Its specificity is unknown. This CDR3 contains 15 residues. Losses at the gene ends were 7 bases for V and 7 bases for J; bases not matched to a gene: 12. After 5'RACE with constant-segment primers, TCR alpha and TCR beta cDNA libraries carrying sample barcodes and UMIs were obtained. TCRdb recomputed calls from the 5' RACE reads with MiXCR, one row per CDR3 protein. Of approximately 560,000 distinct CDR3 sequences in the sample, around a sixth were seen once. Sequencing was done on a sample of PBMCs or a T cell subset sorted from them (not recorded which). The chain uses TRBV12-3 or TRBV12-4 and TRBJ1-5; 8 nucleotides align to TRBD1. The origin of this receptor is an adult woman who had mild COVID-19 (a few samples of this study predate the infection). Cell type and time point are not known. CDR3 DNA sequence: TGTGCCAGCACCCCAGGGGCAGGGGGCTTGCAGCCCCAGCATTTT. This codes for CASTPGAGGLQPQHF.